This T cell receptor beta chain was sequenced during a study of identical twins. Study conclusions and caveats: While abundant cord blood beta clonotypes carried fewer insertions, memory repertoires showed no such pattern.

TCRdb fed the 5' RACE reads into MiXCR, producing one record per CDR3 protein. There are roughly 190,000 distinct CDR3 sequences in the sample; 15% occur only once, and around 40% lies in the top ten. Comment on this clonotype: Its antigen is currently unknown.

The CDR3 runs to 14 residues. Germline CDR1 is MGHRA and CDR2 is YSYEKL. Trimming pared 1 base from V and 7 bases from J, leaving 11 bases between. These data were likewise used in another study, on T cells expressing NK-cell markers. That publication notes: Among CD8+ T cells from about 6 donors, dominant NKG2C+ clonotypes accounted for roughly 1.0-7.0%.

This clonotype was sampled from a young woman in good health. The chain employs TRBV4-1 and TRBJ2-1; maybe TRBD1 (5 bases). The sequencing input was CD8+ T cells sorted from blood. CDR3 residues: CASSQGSQDNEQFF. In DNA, the CDR3 is TGCGCCAGCAGCCAAGGGTCACAGGATAATGAGCAGTTCTTC.